This T cell receptor beta chain was retrieved from a study of immune cell composition in non-small cell lung cancer (dated by TCRdb to 2016 to 2017). Turning to the overall study: Histologic subtype, mostly lung adenocarcinoma or squamous cell carcinoma, was determined with H&E together with p63, CK5, Napsin A and TTF-1 immunohistochemistry. TCR-beta sequencing (Adaptive Biotechnologies) was performed on approximately 35 paired NSCLC tumour and non-adjacent lung specimens plus 26 tumour-only specimens. For supplementary cohort #1, made up of 10 lung adenocarcinoma cases, paired tumour/lung TCR-beta sequencing was done and TIL populations were generated so that tumour reactivity could be assessed. Several tumour specimens with TCR-beta data were rare histological subtypes and were excluded from the subtype comparisons. Here is what the overall study found, with its caveats: Nearly half of NSCLC cases had tumour-associated clones >0.5%, with about 71% of squamous carcinomas showing such clones compared with about 31% of adenocarcinomas. No significant correlation was found between tumour TCR-beta clonality and smoking pack-years. In around ten adenocarcinoma cases, a strong correlation was found between maximal tumour-associated clone frequency and TIL tumour reactivity, whereas no such correlation was found between overall clonality and TIL tumour reactivity. The reactivity cohort included only approximately 11 cases, and whether tumour-reactive clones share sequences with the dominant in vivo tumour-associated clones was not shown.

V is cut by 7 bases and J by 1 base, and the space between the germline ends is 14 bases. The germline V gene provides CDR1 SNHLY and CDR2 FYNNEI. The CDR3 sequence holds 14 residues, the cysteine and phenylalanine included. Only the CDR3 region is kept as DNA, spanning 42 bases read in frame from base 1. This clone was recorded only once. Its antigen has not been determined. No quality values exist for individual bases; no much larger clone is one base distant. Normal lung samples were non-adjacent lung tissue taken as far from the tumour as possible, at least 3 cm away, from the same patient. Frozen aliquots of unsorted single-cell suspensions were used for genomic DNA extraction with the QIAamp DNA kit. Tissues arrived within 2 hours of resection and were immediately processed into single-cell suspensions. Tissue was broken up mechanically, digested enzymatically with DNase I, collagenase I and hyaluronidase for around 31 minutes at 37 degrees C, and then filtered and RBC-lysed.

TCR-beta CDR3 regions were amplified from genomic DNA by a two-step multiplex PCR, with the second step adding Illumina-compatible adaptors. TCR-beta immunosequencing was carried out on an Illumina platform through the commercial immunoSEQ service. Turning to the authors' computational methods: Repertoires were summarised as Top 10 Clones, the percentage of T-cell templates from the ten most frequent sequences, and productive clonality. Values for productive clonality spanned 0 to 1, where a value of 1 indicated a monoclonal population. Tumour-associated clones were defined as sequences comprising at least 0.1% of tumour T-cell templates but absent from matched non-adjacent lung, identified via log10 scatter plots. Analyses were done in GraphPad Prism7 and R, with Student's t-tests for two-group comparisons, ANOVA for stages, and linear regression for relationships. In its TCRdb copy, this immuneACCESS table keeps in-frame sequences only and misses some clones. Where compared with another copy, unresolved V genes explain less than half of these, and the others have no known cause. Clone size and the V and J calls come from that table; the DNA yielded D and trimming. This sample is represented by 3,000 to 3,500 clones; approximately 67% of them were singletons. In total, the top ten clones hold over 15% of the sample.

The sequenced material came from non-adjacent lung tissue. The clonotype originates from a human donor with non-small cell lung cancer. The chain links TRBV2 with TRBJ2-7; a tentative D call is TRBD1 (5 bases match). The bases read TGTGCCAGCACTCTTAGACAGCATTCCTACGAGCAGTACTTC. This codes for CASTLRQHSYEQYF.